The entry below describes one TCR beta chain. CDR1 is MGHRA, CDR2 YSYEKL, per germline. The CDR3 covers 15 residues. The V gene end was trimmed by 2 bases and the J gene end by 2 bases; junction bases not matched to a gene: 5. Time point indicated: newly diagnosed GD, antithyroid drugs for less than 3 months. RNA from PBMCs was the source of the TCR library. The data were obtained in a study of regulatory T cells in long-lasting Graves disease. CDR3 regions were amplified by Arm-PCR using iRepertoire HTBI primers to build TCR beta libraries. Each CDR3 protein is one row after TCRdb ran MiXCR on the multiplex PCR reads. Among some 600,000 distinct CDR3 sequences listed, about 16% were seen once. These data were also reused for a study on T cells in Graves' hyperthyroidism and ophthalmopathy. That study adds: Stable disease denoted Graves' hyperthyroidism without ophthalmopathy progression within 18 months.

The receptor was derived from a man younger than 35 with Graves disease. Sequenced material: peripheral blood mononuclear cells (PBMCs), taken at new diagnosis, from a patient treated with antithyroid drugs. The rearrangement uses TRBV4-1 and TRBJ2-7; 8 nucleotides align to TRBD2. CDR3 DNA sequence: TGCGCCAGCAGCCAACAACTAGCGGAGGCCTACGAGCAGTACTTC. Encoded protein: CASSQQLAEAYEQYF.